This entry describes one T cell receptor beta chain. No antigen is known for it. There are no base qualities to consult, and no much larger clone falls within one base. This specimen comes from a study of cytomegalovirus exposure and HLA in healthy donors (dated by TCRdb to between 2016 and 2019). Looking at the study overall: An earlier analysis of approximately 590 of the donors reported 276 Gb of sequence data and some 120 million unique TCR beta sequences from about 200 million T cells. Alongside the repertoire data, information on donor age, sex, ethnicity and CMV serostatus was compiled. In a later genetic analysis, genome-wide SNP genotypes for about 55% of the 666 donors were used, and that subset was treated as a discovery cohort. A later analysis re-analyzed previously published TCR beta repertoires from 500 to 700 donors and added high-resolution HLA genotyping to study TCR occurrence patterns. HLA typing covered class I and class II loci at four-digit resolution. Besides the first cohort of hundreds of subjects, a separate validation cohort made up of 120 or so different subjects was used. Of the 398 genotyped donors, over 80% were placed in the genetic ancestry cluster associated with self-reported Caucasian donors. The number of donors typed differed by locus, with 629-630 for A, B, C, DRB1 and DQB1, 522 for DQA1, nearly 610 for DPA1, and over 400 for DPB1. Every discovery cohort repertoire had been produced on one sequencing platform. A few DR-DQ haplotypes were treated as single units for association and clustering because of strong linkage in the cohort. Rather than using new phenotypic data, the later analysis identified candidate immune exposures from TCR beta sequences and from how often those sequences occurred across donors. The study aimed to test whether cataloging public T cell receptors could reveal signatures of past pathogen exposure. The T cell repertoires of under 750 subjects were profiled by immunosequencing and related to cytomegalovirus serostatus. An early release covering roughly 600 HLA-typed donors comprised 250 to 350 gigabases of sequencing data and around 80 million unique TCR sequences. An earlier analysis of nearly 600 of the donors applied high-throughput TCR beta sequencing to assess whether each TCR beta V gene segment acted as functional or pseudogenic. On average, about 240,000 unique TCR beta nucleotide sequences were sequenced per donor among a few hundred genotyped donors of the cohort, with 15% to 20% of those sequences being non-productive. High-throughput TCR immunosequencing, statistical association of individual TCRs with disease status, and machine learning were combined to predict cytomegalovirus infection status.

Points the paper makes about the study in general: Immune exposure information for the cohort was limited to CMV serostatus. The classifier was reported to diagnose cytomegalovirus status with high specificity and sensitivity in both the original cohort and the validation cohort. In a later analysis, most CMV-associated TCR beta chains were found to appear HLA-restricted, with HLA associations seemingly driven largely by CMV exposure. A later analysis reported that several top co-occurrence clusters appeared linked to parvovirus B19, influenza, CMV and Epstein-Barr virus. Correlated functional status among segregating V segments might be attributable to linkage disequilibrium, but an unknown experimental factor could not be ruled out. Some IMGT-functional V segments, including TRBV6-2 and TRBV6-3, could not be distinguished by the 87-base-pair reads and were therefore excluded. A later analysis associated 16,951 TCR beta sequences with specific HLA alleles at a false discovery rate of 0.05. In a later genetic analysis, fewer N-insertions in productive TCRs were reported among donors in an Asian-associated ancestry cluster than the approximately 630-donor mean. In a later analysis, TCR association rates were found to vary across HLA loci, with the most associated TCRs seen for DRB1 alleles and the fewest for HLA-C alleles. Sequencing depth was assumed to be roughly uniform across donors in the presence/absence analyses, though that assumption may not hold. In the study, approximately 160 TCR beta chains were listed as associated with cytomegalovirus. A further reported finding was that TCR beta sequences accurately predicted the HLA-A and HLA-B alleles for most subjects in the first cohort. According to the authors, the approach could potentially be generalized to other disease states and immunological phenotypes. In an earlier analysis of 587 of the donors, most TCR beta V segments were observed in productive rearrangements about 90% or about 30% of the time, broadly matching IMGT annotations. V-gene and J-gene trimming of TCR beta chains was associated with a missense DCLRE1C variant in a later genetic analysis, and the association was replicated in an independent cohort. Because some donors lacked HLA typing at each locus, the association tests relied only on the typed subset. Most TCR sequences were observed very rarely across donors, whereas some public TCRs were present in many individuals. This cohort had only TCR beta chains sequenced, and the lack of alpha or paired-chain data limited which features could be detected. When HLA alleles, especially DR and DQ, strongly co-occurred, TCR associations were difficult to assign to individual alleles. A cluster of highly shared sequence variants was judged likely to represent a technical artifact of the sequencing pipeline. Three of the identified cytomegalovirus-associated TCR beta chains were confirmed in vitro to be specific for cytomegalovirus antigens. Because counts were too low, roughly 17 rarely observed V segments, including chromosome 9 orphons, were left out of the earlier analysis of 587 of the donors. In a later analysis, HLA-associated TCR beta chains showed more clonal expansion and lower generation probabilities than non-associated chains that were equally common.

The cohort was made up of 650 to 700 healthy bone marrow donors. At the time of sampling, all cohort members were nominally healthy, though unrecorded immune exposures were likely present. The donor tested CMV seropositive and was one of the 289 seropositive cohort members. Every donor gave a peripheral blood sample, and the peripheral blood mononuclear cells from that sample were used for TCR beta sequencing. The Qiagen DNeasy Blood Extraction Kit was used to extract genomic DNA from the blood cell samples. There are 15 amino acids in the CDR3, from cysteine to phenylalanine inclusive. Left in the record is the CDR3 DNA by itself, 45 bases read in frame from the first base. V is clipped by 0 bases and J by 5 bases, and the sequence between their germline boundaries is 12 bases long. From a lookup of the germline V gene, CDR1 and CDR2 are MGHRA and YSYEKL. Libraries came from the immunoSEQ multiplex PCR assay. The multiplex PCR relied on a mix of 60 forward primers for TCR Vbeta segments and 13 reverse primers for TCR Jbeta segments. The CDR3 region of rearranged TCR beta genes was amplified from genomic DNA with a multiplex PCR assay. On the Illumina HiSeq System, the amplified TCR beta libraries were sequenced as 87-base-pair reads. Turning to the authors' computational methods: In a later analysis, tens of millions of unique TCR beta chains were counted across the 666 repertoires, and roughly 9.9 million of these chains were shared by at least two donors. Raw reads were error-corrected and collapsed into unique sequences with a nearest-neighbor algorithm that merged closely related sequences to remove PCR and sequencing errors. V, D and J gene segments were assigned by aligning CDR3 sequences to IMGT reference sequences. For a sequence to be retained, a match of at least six nucleotides was required to both a V gene segment and a J gene segment. A rearrangement counted as productive if the CDR3 had no stop codons and remained in frame with V and J, and every other rearrangement counted as non-productive. CDR3 was defined by IMGT convention, running from the second conserved V-encoded cysteine to the conserved J-encoded phenylalanine. In an earlier analysis of more than 550 of the donors, sequences lacking an unambiguous match to a single V gene segment were excluded. In an earlier analysis of about 590 of the donors, a V segment was called functional when productive rearrangements were above 56.7%, and segregating when the standard deviation between donors exceeded 5%. A statistical classification framework was built to diagnose cytomegalovirus status from the catalog of TCR beta chain sequences. A later analysis assigned V and J genes by comparing TCR nucleotide sequences with IMGT/GENE-DB human TR gene sequences. The TCRdist pipeline was used in a later analysis to assign CDR3 sequences and most-parsimonious VDJ recombination scenarios. In a later analysis, each TCR beta chain was defined by its CDR3 amino acid sequence together with its V-gene family, and reads without a unique V-gene family were excluded. A later analysis removed several hundred highly shared, low-generation-probability nucleotide sequences to deal with suspected cross-contamination and a sequencing artifact. In a later analysis, a clonal expansion index was calculated for each public chain from normalized within-repertoire ranks of inferred template counts. In a later analysis, generation probabilities were computed with a VDJ recombination model fitted to out-of-frame rearrangements, and the resulting probabilities were checked against IGoR. In a later analysis, hypergeometric tests were used to score TCR-TCR, TCR-HLA and TCR-CMV co-occurrence, with a repertoire-size bias correction applied to TCR pairs. False discovery rates were estimated in a later analysis by permuting HLA or CMV assignments 20 times. In a later analysis, co-occurring TCRs were grouped with DBSCAN, and TCRdist sequence similarity was added when clustering was performed within HLA-allele-positive subsets. Co-occurrence clustering excluded repertoires with fewer than 30,000 or more than 120,000 public chains, plus five with anomalous nucleotide sharing. Not all clones reach the TCRdb copy of this immuneACCESS table, which keeps in-frame sequences only. Checked studies attribute under half of the gap to unresolved V genes and leave the rest unexplained. Clone size and V and J calls were adopted from that table, with D and trimming inferred from the DNA. Present in this sample are about 220,000 clones, over 80% of which were seen just once. Jointly, the top ten make up 5% to 6.5% of the sample.

Sequencing was performed on PBMCs. The receptor comes from a woman in her forties in good health and CMV-seropositive. The V and J segments used are TRBV4-1 and TRBJ2-3, with the identity of the D gene unclear. DNA sequence: TGCGCCAGCAGCCAAGATGGCAGGCCCGGAGATACGCAGTATTTT. The encoded protein is CASSQDGRPGDTQYF.